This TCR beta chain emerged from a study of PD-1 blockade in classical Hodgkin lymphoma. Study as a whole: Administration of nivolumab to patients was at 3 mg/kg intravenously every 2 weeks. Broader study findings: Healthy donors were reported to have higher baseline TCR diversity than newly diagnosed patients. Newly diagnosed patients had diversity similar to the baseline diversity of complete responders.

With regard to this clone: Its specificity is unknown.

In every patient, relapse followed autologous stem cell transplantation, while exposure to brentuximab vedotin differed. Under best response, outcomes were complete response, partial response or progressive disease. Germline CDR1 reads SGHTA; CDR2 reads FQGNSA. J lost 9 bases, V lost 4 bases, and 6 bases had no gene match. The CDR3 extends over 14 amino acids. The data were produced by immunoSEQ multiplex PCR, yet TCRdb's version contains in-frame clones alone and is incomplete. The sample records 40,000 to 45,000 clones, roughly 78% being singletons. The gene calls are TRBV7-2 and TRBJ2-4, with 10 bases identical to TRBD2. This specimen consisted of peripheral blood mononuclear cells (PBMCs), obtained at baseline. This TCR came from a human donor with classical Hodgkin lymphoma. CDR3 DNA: TGTGCCAGCAGCTCGGAGCGGGGGGGCGTCATTCAGTACTTC. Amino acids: CASSSERGGVIQYF.